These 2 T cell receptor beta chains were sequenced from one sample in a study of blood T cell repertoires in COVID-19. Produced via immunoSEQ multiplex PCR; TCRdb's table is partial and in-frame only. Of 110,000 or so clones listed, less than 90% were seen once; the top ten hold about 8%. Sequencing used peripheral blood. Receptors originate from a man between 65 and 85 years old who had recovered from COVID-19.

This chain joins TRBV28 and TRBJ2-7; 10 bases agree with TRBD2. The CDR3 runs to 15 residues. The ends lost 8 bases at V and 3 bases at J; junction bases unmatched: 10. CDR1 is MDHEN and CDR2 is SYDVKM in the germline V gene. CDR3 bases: TGTGCCAGCGTTAGACCCCTAGCGGGAGTCTACGAGCAGTACTTC. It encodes CASVRPLAGVYEQYF.

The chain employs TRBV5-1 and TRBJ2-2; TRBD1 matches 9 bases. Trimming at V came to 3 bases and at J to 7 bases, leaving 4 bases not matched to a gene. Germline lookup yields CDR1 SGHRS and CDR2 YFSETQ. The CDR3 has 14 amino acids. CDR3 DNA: TGCGCCAGCAGCTCACAGGGGGCTGACGGGGAGCTGTTTTTT. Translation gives CASSSQGADGELFF.